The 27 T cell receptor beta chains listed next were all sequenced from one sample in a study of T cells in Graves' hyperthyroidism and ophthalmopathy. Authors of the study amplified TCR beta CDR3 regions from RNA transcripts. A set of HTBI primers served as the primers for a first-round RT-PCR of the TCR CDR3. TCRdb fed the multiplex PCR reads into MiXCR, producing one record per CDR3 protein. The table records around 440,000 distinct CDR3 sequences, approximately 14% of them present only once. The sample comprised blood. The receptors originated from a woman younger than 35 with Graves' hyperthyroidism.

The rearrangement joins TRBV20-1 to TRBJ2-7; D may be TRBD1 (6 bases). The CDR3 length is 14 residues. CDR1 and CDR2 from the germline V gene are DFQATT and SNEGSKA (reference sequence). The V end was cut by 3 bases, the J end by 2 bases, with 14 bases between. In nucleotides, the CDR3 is TGCAGTGCTAGTGGTGACAGGCTTCCCTACGAGCAGTACTTC. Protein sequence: CSASGDRLPYEQYF.

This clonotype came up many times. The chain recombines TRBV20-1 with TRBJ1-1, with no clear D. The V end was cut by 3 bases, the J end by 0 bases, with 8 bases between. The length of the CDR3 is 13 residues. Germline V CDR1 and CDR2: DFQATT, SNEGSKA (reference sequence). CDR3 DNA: TGCAGTGCTAGGGGCCTCATGAACACTGAAGCTTTCTTT. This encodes CSARGLMNTEAFF.

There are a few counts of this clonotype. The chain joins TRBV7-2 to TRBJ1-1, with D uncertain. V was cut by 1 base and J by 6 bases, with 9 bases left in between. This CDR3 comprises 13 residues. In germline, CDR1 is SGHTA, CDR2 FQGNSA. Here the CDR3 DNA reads TGTGCCAGCAGCTTAGTCACCGCTGCTGAAGCTTTCTTT. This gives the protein CASSLVTAAEAFF.

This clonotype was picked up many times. CDR3 nucleotides: TGTGCCAGCACTCCACAGAGGGGAACTGAAGCTTTCTTT. Its protein product is CASTPQRGTEAFF. The rearrangement uses TRBV12-3 or TRBV12-4 and TRBJ1-1; a weak D match, TRBD1 (5 bases). Trimming removed 7 bases from V and 5 bases from J, with 14 bases in between. The CDR3 is 13 residues long.

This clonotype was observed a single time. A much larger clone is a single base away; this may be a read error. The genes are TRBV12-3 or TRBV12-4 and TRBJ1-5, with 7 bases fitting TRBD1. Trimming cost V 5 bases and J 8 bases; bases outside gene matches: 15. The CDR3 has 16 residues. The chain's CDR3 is CASSHGTVTVLKPQHF. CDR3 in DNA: TGTGCCAGCAGTCATGGGACAGTAACGGTCCTCAAGCCCCAGCATTTT.

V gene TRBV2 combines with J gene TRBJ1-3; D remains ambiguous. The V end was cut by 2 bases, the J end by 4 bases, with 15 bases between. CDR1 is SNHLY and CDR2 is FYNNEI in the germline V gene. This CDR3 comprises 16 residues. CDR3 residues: CASSEQALAGGNTIYF. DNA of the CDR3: TGTGCCAGCAGTGAACAGGCCCTCGCGGGGGGAAACACCATATATTTT. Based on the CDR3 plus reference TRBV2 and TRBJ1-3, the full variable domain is EPEVTQTPSHQVTQMGQEVILRCVPISNHLYFYWYRQILGQKVEFLVSFYNNEISEKSEIFDDQFSVERPDGSNFTLKIRSTKLEDSAMYFCASSEQALAGGNTIYFGEGSWLTVV.

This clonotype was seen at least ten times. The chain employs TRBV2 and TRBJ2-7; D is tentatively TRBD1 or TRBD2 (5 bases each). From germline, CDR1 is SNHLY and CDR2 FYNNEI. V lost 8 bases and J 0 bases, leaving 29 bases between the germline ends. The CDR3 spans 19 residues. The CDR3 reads CASFGAGTGPLLSSYEQYF. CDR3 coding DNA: TGTGCCAGCTTCGGAGCAGGAACGGGACCACTCTTAAGCTCCTACGAGCAGTACTTC.

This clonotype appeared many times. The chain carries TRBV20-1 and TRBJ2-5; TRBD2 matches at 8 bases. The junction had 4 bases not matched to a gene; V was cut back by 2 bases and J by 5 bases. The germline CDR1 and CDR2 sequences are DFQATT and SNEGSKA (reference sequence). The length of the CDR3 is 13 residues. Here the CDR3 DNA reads TGCAGTGCTAGATCAGCGGGAGTTGAGACCCAGTACTTC. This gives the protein CSARSAGVETQYF.

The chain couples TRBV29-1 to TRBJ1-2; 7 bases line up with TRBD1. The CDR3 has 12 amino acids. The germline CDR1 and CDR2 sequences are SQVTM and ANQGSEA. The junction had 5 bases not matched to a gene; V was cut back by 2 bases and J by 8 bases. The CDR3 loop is CSVERGRGGYTF. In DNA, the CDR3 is TGCAGCGTTGAAAGGGGGCGTGGAGGCTACACCTTC.

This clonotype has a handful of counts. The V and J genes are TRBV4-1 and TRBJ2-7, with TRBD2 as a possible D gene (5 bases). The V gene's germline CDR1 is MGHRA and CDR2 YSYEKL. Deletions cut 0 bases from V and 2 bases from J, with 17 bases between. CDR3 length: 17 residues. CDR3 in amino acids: CASSQEYRLGLPYEQYF. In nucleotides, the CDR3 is TGCGCCAGCAGCCAAGAGTATCGTCTAGGACTTCCCTACGAGCAGTACTTC.

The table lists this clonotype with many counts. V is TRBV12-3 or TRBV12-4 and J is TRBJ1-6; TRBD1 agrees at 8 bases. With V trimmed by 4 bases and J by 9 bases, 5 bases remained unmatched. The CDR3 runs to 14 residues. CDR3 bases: TGTGCCAGCAGTTCCGGACAGGGTGTTTCACCCCTCCACTTT. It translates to CASSSGQGVSPLHF.

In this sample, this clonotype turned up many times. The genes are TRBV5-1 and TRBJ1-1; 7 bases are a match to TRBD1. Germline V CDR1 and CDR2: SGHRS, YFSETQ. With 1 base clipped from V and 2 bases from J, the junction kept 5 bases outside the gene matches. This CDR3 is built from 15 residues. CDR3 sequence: CASSLPGGDNTEAFF. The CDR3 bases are TGCGCCAGCAGCTTGCCAGGGGGGGACAACACTGAAGCTTTCTTT.

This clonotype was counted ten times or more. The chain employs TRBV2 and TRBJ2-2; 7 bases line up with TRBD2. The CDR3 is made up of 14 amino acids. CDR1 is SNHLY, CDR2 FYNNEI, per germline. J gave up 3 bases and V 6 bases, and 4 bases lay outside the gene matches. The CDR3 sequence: CASRSGVDTGELFF. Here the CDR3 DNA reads TGTGCCAGCAGAAGCGGGGTGGACACCGGGGAGCTGTTTTTT.

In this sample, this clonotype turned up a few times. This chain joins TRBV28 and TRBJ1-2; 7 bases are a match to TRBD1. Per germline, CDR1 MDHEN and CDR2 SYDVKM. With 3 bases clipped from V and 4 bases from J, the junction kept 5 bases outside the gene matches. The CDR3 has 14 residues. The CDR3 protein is CASSFPTGTYGYTF. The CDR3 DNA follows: TGTGCCAGCAGTTTCCCGACAGGGACCTATGGCTACACCTTC.

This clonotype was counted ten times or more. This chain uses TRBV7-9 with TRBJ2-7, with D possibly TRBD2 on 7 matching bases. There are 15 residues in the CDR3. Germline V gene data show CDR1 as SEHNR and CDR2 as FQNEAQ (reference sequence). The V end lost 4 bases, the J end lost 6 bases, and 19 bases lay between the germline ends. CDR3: CASSSLGGGPPEQYF. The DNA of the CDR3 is TGTGCCAGCAGCTCATTAGGGGGAGGGCCCCCCGAGCAGTACTTC.

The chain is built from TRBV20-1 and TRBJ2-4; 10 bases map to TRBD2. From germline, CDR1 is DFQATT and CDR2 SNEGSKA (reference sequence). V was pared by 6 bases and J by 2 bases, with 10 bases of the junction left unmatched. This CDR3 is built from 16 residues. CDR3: CSAPTLAGPTKNIQYF. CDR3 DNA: TGCAGTGCGCCAACACTAGCGGGGCCTACCAAAAACATTCAGTACTTC.

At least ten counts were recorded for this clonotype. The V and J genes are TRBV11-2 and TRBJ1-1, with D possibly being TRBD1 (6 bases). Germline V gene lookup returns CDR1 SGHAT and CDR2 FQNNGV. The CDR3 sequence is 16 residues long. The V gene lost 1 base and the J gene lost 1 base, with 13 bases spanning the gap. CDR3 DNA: TGTGCCAGCAGCTTAGCCCCCAGGGGCCCGAACACTGAAGCTTTCTTT. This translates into CASSLAPRGPNTEAFF.

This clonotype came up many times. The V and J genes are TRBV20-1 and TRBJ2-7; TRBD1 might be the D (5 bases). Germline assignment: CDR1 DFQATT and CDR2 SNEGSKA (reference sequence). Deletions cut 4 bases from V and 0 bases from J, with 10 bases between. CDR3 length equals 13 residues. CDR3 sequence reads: CSAILGASYEQYF. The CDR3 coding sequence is TGCAGTGCTATTCTAGGGGCCTCCTACGAGCAGTACTTC.

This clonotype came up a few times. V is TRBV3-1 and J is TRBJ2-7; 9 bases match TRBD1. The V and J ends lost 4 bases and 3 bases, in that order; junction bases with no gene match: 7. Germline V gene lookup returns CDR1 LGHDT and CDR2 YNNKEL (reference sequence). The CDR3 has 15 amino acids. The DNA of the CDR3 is TGTGCCAGCAGCCGGACGGGACAGGGTGGCTACGAGCAGTACTTC. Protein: CASSRTGQGGYEQYF.

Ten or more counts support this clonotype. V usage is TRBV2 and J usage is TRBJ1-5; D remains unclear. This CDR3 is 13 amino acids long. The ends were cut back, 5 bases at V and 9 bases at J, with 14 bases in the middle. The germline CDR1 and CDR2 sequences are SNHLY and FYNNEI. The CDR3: CASSQDSGWPQHF. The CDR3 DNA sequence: TGTGCCAGCAGTCAAGATAGTGGGTGGCCCCAGCATTTT.

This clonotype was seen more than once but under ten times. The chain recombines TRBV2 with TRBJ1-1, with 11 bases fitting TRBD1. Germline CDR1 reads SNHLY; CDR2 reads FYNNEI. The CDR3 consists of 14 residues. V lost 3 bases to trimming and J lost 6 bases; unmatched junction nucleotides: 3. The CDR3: CASSDRDRGAEAFF. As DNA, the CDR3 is TGTGCCAGCAGTGATCGGGACAGGGGGGCTGAAGCTTTCTTT.

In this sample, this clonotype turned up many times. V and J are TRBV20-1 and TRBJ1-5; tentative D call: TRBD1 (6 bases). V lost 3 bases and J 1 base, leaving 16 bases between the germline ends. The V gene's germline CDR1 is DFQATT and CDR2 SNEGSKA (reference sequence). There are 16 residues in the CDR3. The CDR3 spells CSASVWGADSNQPQHF. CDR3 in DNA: TGCAGTGCTAGTGTATGGGGGGCGGACAGCAATCAGCCCCAGCATTTT.

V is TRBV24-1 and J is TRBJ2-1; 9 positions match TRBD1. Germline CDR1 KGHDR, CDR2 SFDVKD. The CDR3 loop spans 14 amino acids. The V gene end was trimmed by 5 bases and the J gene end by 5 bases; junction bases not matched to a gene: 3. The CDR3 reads CATSAQGANNEQFF. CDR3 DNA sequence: TGTGCCACCAGTGCACAGGGGGCCAACAATGAGCAGTTCTTC.

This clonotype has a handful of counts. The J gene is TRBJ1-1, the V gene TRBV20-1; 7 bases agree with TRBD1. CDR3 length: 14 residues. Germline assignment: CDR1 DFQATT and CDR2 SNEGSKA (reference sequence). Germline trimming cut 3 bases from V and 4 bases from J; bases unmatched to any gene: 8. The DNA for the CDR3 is TGCAGTGCTAGTAAGTGGCAGGGGGTCACTGAAGCTTTCTTT. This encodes CSASKWQGVTEAFF.

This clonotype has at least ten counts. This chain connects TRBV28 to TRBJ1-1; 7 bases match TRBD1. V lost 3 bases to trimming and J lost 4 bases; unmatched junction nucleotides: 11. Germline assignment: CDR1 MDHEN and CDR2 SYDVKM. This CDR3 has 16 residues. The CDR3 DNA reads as TGTGCCAGCAGTTTTTTGGGCAGGACAGGATCCACTGAAGCTTTCTTT. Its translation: CASSFLGRTGSTEAFF.

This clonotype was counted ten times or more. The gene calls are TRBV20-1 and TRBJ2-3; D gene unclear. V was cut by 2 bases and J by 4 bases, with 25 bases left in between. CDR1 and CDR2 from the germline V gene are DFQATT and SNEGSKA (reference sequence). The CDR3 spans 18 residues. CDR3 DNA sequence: TGCAGTGCTAGACCCACGGAGTTGCTACGTACTTGGGCAGATACGCAGTATTTT. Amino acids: CSARPTELLRTWADTQYF.

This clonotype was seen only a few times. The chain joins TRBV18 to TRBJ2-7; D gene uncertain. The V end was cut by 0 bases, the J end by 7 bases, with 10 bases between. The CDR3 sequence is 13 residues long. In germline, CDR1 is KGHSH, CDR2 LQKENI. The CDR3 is CASSPPLTKEQYF. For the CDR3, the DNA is TGTGCCAGCTCACCACCATTAACAAAAGAGCAGTACTTC.